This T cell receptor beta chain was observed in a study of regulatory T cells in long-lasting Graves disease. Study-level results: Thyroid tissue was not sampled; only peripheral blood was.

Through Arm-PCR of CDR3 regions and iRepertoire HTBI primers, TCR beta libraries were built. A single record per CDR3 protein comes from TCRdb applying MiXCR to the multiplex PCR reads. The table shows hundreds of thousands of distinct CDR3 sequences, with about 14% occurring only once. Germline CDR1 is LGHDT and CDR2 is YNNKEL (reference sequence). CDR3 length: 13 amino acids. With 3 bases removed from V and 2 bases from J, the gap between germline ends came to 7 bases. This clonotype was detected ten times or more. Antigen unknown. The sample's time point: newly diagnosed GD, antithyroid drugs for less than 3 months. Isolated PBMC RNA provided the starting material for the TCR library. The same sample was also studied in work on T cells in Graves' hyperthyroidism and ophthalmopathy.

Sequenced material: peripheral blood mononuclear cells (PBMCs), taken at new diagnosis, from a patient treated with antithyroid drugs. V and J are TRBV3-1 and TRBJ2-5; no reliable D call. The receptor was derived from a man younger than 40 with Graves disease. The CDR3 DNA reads TGTGCCAGCAGCCAGGACCCGCAAGAGACCCAGTACTTC. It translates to CASSQDPQETQYF.